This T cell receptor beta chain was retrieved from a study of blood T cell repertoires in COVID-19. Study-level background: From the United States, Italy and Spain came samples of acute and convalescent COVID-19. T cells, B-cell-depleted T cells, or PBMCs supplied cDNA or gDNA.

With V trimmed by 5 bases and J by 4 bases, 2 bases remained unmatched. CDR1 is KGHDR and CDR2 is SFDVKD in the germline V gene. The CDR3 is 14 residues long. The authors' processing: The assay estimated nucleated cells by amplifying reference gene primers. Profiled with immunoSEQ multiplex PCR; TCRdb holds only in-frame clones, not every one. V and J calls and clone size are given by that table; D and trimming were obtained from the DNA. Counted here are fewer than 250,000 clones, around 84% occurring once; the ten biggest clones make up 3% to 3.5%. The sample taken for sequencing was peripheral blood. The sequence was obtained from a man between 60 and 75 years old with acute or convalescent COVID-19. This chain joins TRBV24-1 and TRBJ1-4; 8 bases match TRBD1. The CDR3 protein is CATSAGTGNEKLFF. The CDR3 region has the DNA TGTGCCACCAGTGCCGGGACAGGTAATGAAAAACTGTTTTTT.